The rows below give T cell receptor beta chains drawn from one sample of a study of OX40 agonist ivuxolimab in advanced cancers. The table came from immunoSEQ multiplex PCR; TCRdb's copy has only in-frame clones and leaves some out. The sample carries more than 80,000 clones, around 86% recorded once. The source material was CD4+ or CD8+ T cells sorted from blood, sampled in a trial of the OX40 agonist ivuxolimab. These TCRs come from an adult with an advanced solid tumor such as melanoma, head and neck, liver or kidney cancer. CDR3s include the opening cysteine and the closing phenylalanine or tryptophan. A D gene is named only where the DNA matches it firmly. Where a row states a size, it is once, few, many or the class of an expanded clone; other rows omit it.

CASSVGTATDTQYF,TGTGCCAGCAGCGTCGGGACTGCCACAGATACGCAGTATTTT,-,TRBV5-5,TRBJ2-3,-
CASKGGRLALDGANVLTF,TGTGCCAGTAAAGGGGGGAGACTAGCTCTGGATGGGGCCAACGTCCTGACTTTC,-,TRBV19,TRBJ2-6,-
CASAHGTSSYEQYF,TGTGCCTCAGCCCACGGGACTAGCTCCTACGAGCAGTACTTC,-,TRBV30,TRBJ2-7,TRBD2
CASSLSHMSGNTIYF,TGTGCCAGCAGTTTATCCCACATGAGCGGAAACACCATATATTTT,-,TRBV27,TRBJ1-3,-
CASSLGPQNTEAFF,TGCGCCAGCAGCTTGGGACCGCAGAACACTGAAGCTTTCTTT,once,TRBV5-1,TRBJ1-1,-
CASSVTAPNIQYF,TGTGCCAGCAGCGTCACAGCCCCTAACATTCAGTACTTC,-,TRBV28,TRBJ2-4,-
CASSASGTGNTIYF,TGCGCCAGCAGCGCCTCAGGGACTGGAAACACCATATATTTT,-,TRBV5-1,TRBJ1-3,-
CASSQGLAGYEQYF,TGCGCCAGCAGCCAGGGACTAGCGGGATACGAGCAGTACTTC,-,TRBV5-1,TRBJ2-7,TRBD2
CASSRYDGEQYF,TGTGCCAGCAGCCGCTACGATGGGGAGCAGTACTTC,-,TRBV7-2,TRBJ2-7,-
CASSTTGLDRGLF,TGTGCCAGCAGCACCACCGGTTTAGACAGGGGCCTCTTC,once,TRBV6-5,TRBJ2-1,TRBD1
CASSFRDRKNTEAFF,TGTGCCAGCAGTTTCCGGGACAGGAAGAACACTGAAGCTTTCTTT,-,TRBV5-6,TRBJ1-1,TRBD1
CASSYDPGSETQYF,TGTGCCAGCAGTTATGACCCGGGATCAGAGACCCAGTACTTC,-,TRBV11-3,TRBJ2-5,-
CASSPQGVNNNSPLHF,TGTGCCAGCTCACCACAAGGGGTGAACAATAATTCACCCCTCCACTTT,-,TRBV18,TRBJ1-6,-
CASTGGPSGSAHEQYF,TGTGCCAGTACGGGGGGACCTAGCGGGAGTGCCCACGAGCAGTACTTC,once,TRBV28,TRBJ2-7,TRBD2
CASSVDGRETQYF,TGTGCCAGCAGCGTAGATGGGAGAGAGACCCAGTACTTC,-,TRBV9,TRBJ2-5,-
CASSLESGTGFYEQYF,TGTGCCAGCAGCTTAGAATCGGGGACAGGGTTTTACGAGCAGTACTTC,-,TRBV7-8,TRBJ2-7,TRBD1
CASSLGPGGTNSGNTIYF,TGCGCCAGCAGCTTGGGGCCGGGCGGCACCAACTCTGGAAACACCATATATTTT,-,TRBV5-1,TRBJ1-3,-
CASSSGTTTYEQYF,TGTGCCAGCAGTTCCGGGACTACCACCTACGAGCAGTACTTC,-,TRBV28,TRBJ2-7,TRBD2
CASKGGTSEDTQYF,TGCGCCAGCAAGGGCGGGACTAGCGAAGATACGCAGTATTTT,once,TRBV5-1,TRBJ2-3,TRBD2
CASSGTSGNTIYF,TGTGCCAGCAGTGGCACCTCTGGAAACACCATATATTTT,-,TRBV25-1,TRBJ1-3,-
CASSFIAGEQYF,TGCGCCAGCAGCTTCATAGCGGGCGAGCAGTACTTC,few,TRBV5-1,TRBJ2-7,TRBD2
CASSPGTSGSYNEQFF,TGTGCCAGCTCACCAGGGACTAGCGGCTCCTACAATGAGCAGTTCTTC,-,TRBV18,TRBJ2-1,TRBD2
CAISDIGGPGVLNEQFF,TGTGCCATCAGTGATATTGGGGGGCCGGGCGTTCTCAATGAGCAGTTCTTC,once,TRBV10-3,TRBJ2-1,-
CASSEHTSGRAQDTQYF,TGTGCCAGCAGTGAGCATACTAGCGGGAGGGCCCAAGATACGCAGTATTTT,-,TRBV25-1,TRBJ2-3,TRBD2
CASSSGRWNTGELFF,TGTGCCAGCAGCTCCGGACGGTGGAACACCGGGGAGCTGTTTTTT,-,TRBV7-6,TRBJ2-2,-
CASSVGRGNYEQYF,TGTGCCAGCAGCGTAGGGCGGGGAAATTACGAGCAGTACTTC,-,TRBV9,TRBJ2-7,-
CASSLLWDSLDTQYF,TGTGCCAGCAGCTTACTGTGGGACTCCCTCGATACGCAGTATTTT,-,TRBV7-8,TRBJ2-3,-
CATSHQDPGGMFF,TGTGCCACCAGCCACCAGGATCCTGGGGGCATGTTCTTC,-,TRBV15,TRBJ2-1,-
CAWGLNNEQFF,TGTGCCTGGGGACTGAACAATGAGCAGTTCTTC,-,TRBV30,TRBJ2-1,-
CASSPLPGGPNEQYF,TGTGCCAGCAGCCCTTTGCCGGGAGGGCCAAACGAGCAGTACTTC,-,TRBV7-8,TRBJ2-7,TRBD2
CATSIGNNGGNQPQHF,TGTGCCACCAGCATTGGGAACAATGGGGGCAATCAGCCCCAGCATTTT,-,TRBV15,TRBJ1-5,-
CASSDEKNTEAFF,TGTGCCAGCAGTGACGAAAAGAACACTGAAGCTTTCTTT,-,TRBV2,TRBJ1-1,-
CASSLGGATANYGYTF,TGTGCCAGCAGCTTAGGCGGGGCGACAGCTAACTATGGCTACACCTTC,few,TRBV7-2,TRBJ1-2,-